These 22 T cell receptor beta chains share one sample of origin, sequenced in a study of T cells in Graves' hyperthyroidism and ophthalmopathy. TCR beta CDR3 regions were amplified from RNA. HTBI primers were employed in a first-round RT-PCR of the TCR CDR3. Via MiXCR, TCRdb re-called the multiplex PCR reads, giving one row per CDR3 protein. The sample records almost 350,000 distinct CDR3 sequences, over 15% being singletons. Sequenced input: blood. The receptors derive from a woman in her forties with Graves' ophthalmopathy.

This clonotype was picked up many times. The V and J genes are TRBV13 and TRBJ1-5; D is ambiguous. Germline loops: CDR1 PRHDT, CDR2 FYEKMQ (reference sequence). The V and J ends lost 0 bases and 5 bases respectively, with 8 bases between them. This CDR3 contains 14 residues. The CDR3 sequence: CASSLGLFHQPQHF. The CDR3 DNA follows: TGTGCCAGCAGCTTAGGCCTTTTCCATCAGCCCCAGCATTTT.

This clonotype was counted ten times or more. V usage is TRBV30 and J usage is TRBJ2-7; 7 bases agree with TRBD1. The CDR3 has 15 residues. Germline V gene data show CDR1 as GTSNPN and CDR2 as SVGIG (reference sequence). The trim removed 0 bases at V and 3 bases at J, leaving 8 bases unmatched. CDR3 region: CAWSVPRTGGYEQYF. The CDR3 DNA reads as TGTGCCTGGAGTGTTCCCCGGACAGGCGGCTACGAGCAGTACTTC.

This clonotype came up many times. This chain joins TRBV4-2 and TRBJ2-7; tentatively, D is TRBD2 (6 bases). CDR1 LGHNA and CDR2 YNFKEQ come from the germline V gene. Trimming pared 3 bases from V and 3 bases from J, leaving 15 bases between. The CDR3 consists of 15 residues. CDR3 loop: CASSQGGVRGYEQYF. In DNA, the CDR3 is TGTGCCAGCAGCCAGGGAGGCGTTCGGGGCTACGAGCAGTACTTC.

The chain recombines TRBV6-1 with TRBJ2-5; D is perhaps TRBD1 (5 bases). CDR1 MNHNS and CDR2 SASEGT come from the germline V gene. This CDR3 has 15 amino acids. The ends were cut back, 5 bases at V and 4 bases at J, with 17 bases in the middle. In DNA form, the CDR3 reads TGTGCCAGCAGTCCCCGTGTTAGGGGAAGAGAGACCCAGTACTTC. Amino acid sequence: CASSPRVRGRETQYF.

In this sample, this clonotype turned up a few times. The gene calls are TRBV12-3 or TRBV12-4 and TRBJ1-2, with 8 bases aligning to TRBD1. The CDR3 has 12 residues. With V trimmed by 7 bases and J by 14 bases, 12 bases remained unmatched. The CDR3 bases are TGTGCCAGCACTCATGCACAGGGGGTAAAAACCTTC. Translation: CASTHAQGVKTF.

In this sample, this clonotype turned up many times. The V and J genes are TRBV12-3 or TRBV12-4 and TRBJ1-1; possible D gene TRBD1, 5 bases. The CDR3 length is 12 residues. V was clipped by 4 bases and J by 5 bases, with 8 bases between them. CDR3 in DNA: TGTGCCAGCAGTTGGCAGGGTACTGAAGCTTTCTTT. Amino acid sequence: CASSWQGTEAFF.

This clonotype was picked up many times. The V gene is TRBV20-1, the J gene TRBJ2-7; D tentatively fits TRBD1 or TRBD2 (5 bases each). The germline V gene encodes CDR1 DFQATT and CDR2 SNEGSKA (reference sequence). The CDR3 sequence is 13 residues long. The V gene lost 4 bases and the J gene lost 3 bases, with 13 bases spanning the gap. CDR3 sequence reads: CSAIRDGSYEQYF. In nucleotides, the CDR3 is TGCAGTGCTATCCGGGACGGAAGCTACGAGCAGTACTTC.

This clonotype was detected many times. The chain employs TRBV15 and TRBJ1-2; a possible D gene is TRBD1 (5 bases). CDR1 and CDR2 (germline): LNHNV, YYDKDF (reference sequence). CDR3 length equals 14 residues. The V gene lost 0 bases and the J gene lost 4 bases, with 9 bases spanning the gap. As DNA, the CDR3 is TGTGCCACCAGCAGAGACGGGACTGTCTATGGCTACACCTTC. Amino acid sequence: CATSRDGTVYGYTF.

This clonotype was observed at least ten times. The V gene is TRBV28, the J gene TRBJ2-7; TRBD2 aligns across 13 bases. Germline V lookup: CDR1 MDHEN, CDR2 SYDVKM. V shed 7 bases and J 1 base; nucleotides not matched to a gene: 7. The CDR3 is made up of 16 amino acids. Written as DNA, the CDR3 is TGTGCCAGCATTAATGGGGGACTAGCGGGGTCCTACGAGCAGTACTTC. As protein: CASINGGLAGSYEQYF.

This clonotype was counted many times. V gene TRBV15 combines with J gene TRBJ1-2, with TRBD1 matching over 8 bases. The CDR3 sequence is 15 residues long. Germline assignment: CDR1 LNHNV and CDR2 YYDKDF (reference sequence). The ends lost 0 bases at V and 3 bases at J; junction bases unmatched: 3. CDR3 amino acids: CATSRDRQGHYGYTF. The CDR3 region has the DNA TGTGCCACCAGCAGAGATCGACAGGGGCACTATGGCTACACCTTC. The whole variable domain, remainder taken from reference TRBV15 and TRBJ1-2, is DAMVIQNPRYQVTQFGKPVTLSCSQTLNHNVMYWYQQKSSQAPKLLFHYYDKDFNNEADTPDNFQSRRPNTSFCFLDIRSPGLGDTAMYLCATSRDRQGHYGYTFGSGTRLTVV.

This clonotype was counted ten times or more. The CDR3 DNA sequence: TGCGCCAGCAGCTTGGCCGGGAGCCCTGAAGCTTTCTTT. Its protein product is CASSLAGSPEAFF. The genes are TRBV5-1 and TRBJ1-1, with D unclear. The CDR3 extends over 13 amino acids. Trimming took off 0 bases at V and 6 bases at J, with 9 bases between the two ends. CDR1 and CDR2 from the germline V gene are SGHRS and YFSETQ.

This clonotype came up a few times. The rearrangement links TRBV10-3 to TRBJ2-7; D is possibly TRBD1 (6 bases). Per germline, CDR1 ENHRY and CDR2 SYGVKD. The CDR3 loop spans 13 amino acids. V was pared by 4 bases and J by 3 bases, with 10 bases between. As DNA, the CDR3 is TGTGCCATCAGTGGTTCACAGGGCTACGAGCAGTACTTC. It specifies CAISGSQGYEQYF.

This clonotype was recorded many times. This chain connects TRBV6-1 to TRBJ2-7, with unresolved D. Looked up from germline, CDR1 is MNHNS and CDR2 is SASEGT. V was pared by 7 bases and J by 5 bases, with 18 bases between. The CDR3 spans 14 residues. CDR3 amino acids: CASNGQPVLDEQYF. CDR3 DNA sequence: TGTGCCAGCAATGGGCAGCCCGTCCTCGACGAGCAGTACTTC.

This clonotype was observed many times. J is TRBJ2-7 and V is TRBV28; no firm D call. V lost 7 bases and J lost 5, with 12 bases in between. The CDR3 length is 12 residues. The V gene's germline CDR1 is MDHEN and CDR2 SYDVKM. The CDR3 bases are TGTGCCAGCAACGGGCAGATTGACGAGCAGTACTTC. It specifies CASNGQIDEQYF.

This clonotype was detected ten times or more. The chain couples TRBV11-2 to TRBJ2-7; 8 nucleotides align to TRBD2. Germline assignment: CDR1 SGHAT and CDR2 FQNNGV. The CDR3 is 15 amino acids. V shed 1 base, J shed 4 bases, and the junction held 6 bases outside the gene matches. The CDR3, as DNA: TGTGCCAGCAGCTTAGTGGGACTAGAACTGTACGAGCAGTACTTC. This codes for CASSLVGLELYEQYF. The whole variable domain, filled in from reference TRBV11-2 and TRBJ2-7, reads EAGVAQSPRYKIIEKRQSVAFWCNPISGHATLYWYQQILGQGPKLLIQFQNNGVVDDSQLPKDRFSAERLKGVDSTLKIQPAKLEDSAVYLCASSLVGLELYEQYFGPGTRLTVT.

This clonotype appeared many times. The rearrangement joins TRBV6-2 or TRBV6-3 to TRBJ2-2, with D possibly TRBD2 on 5 matching bases. The length of the CDR3 is 14 residues. Germline CDR1 is MNHEY and CDR2 is SVGEGT. V gave up 8 bases and J gave up 0 bases, with 10 bases separating them. The CDR3 nucleotides read TGTGCCAGCGGGAAGCGGACGAACACCGGGGAGCTGTTTTTT. This encodes CASGKRTNTGELFF.

In its sample, this clonotype was seen many times. The rearrangement links TRBV6-2 or TRBV6-3 to TRBJ1-1; 7 bases line up with TRBD1. Unmatched junction bases numbered 5, after V lost 3 bases and J lost 7 bases. CDR1 and CDR2 (germline): MNHEY, SVGEGT. CDR3 length: 13 amino acids. The CDR3 loop reads CASSYRQGLEAFF. The CDR3, as DNA: TGTGCCAGCAGTTATCGACAGGGACTTGAAGCTTTCTTT.

This clonotype was picked up a small number of times. The genes are TRBV5-1 and TRBJ2-5; 7 bases agree with TRBD2. Germline CDR1 reads SGHRS; CDR2 reads YFSETQ. The CDR3 loop spans 16 amino acids. The junction had 11 bases not matched to a gene; V was cut back by 1 base and J by 5 bases. This CDR3 is CASSLSGAPVVETQYF. DNA of the CDR3: TGCGCCAGCAGCTTGAGCGGGGCGCCGGTCGTGGAGACCCAGTACTTC.

The V call is TRBV4-1, the J call TRBJ2-2; perhaps TRBD2 as D (6 bases). CDR1 is MGHRA, CDR2 YSYEKL, per germline. Trimming pared 0 bases from V and 8 bases from J, leaving 10 bases between. The CDR3 consists of 14 residues. The DNA of the CDR3 is TGCGCCAGCAGCCAAGATACTAGCAGTGGGGAGCTGTTTTTT. Residues: CASSQDTSSGELFF.

V is TRBV19 and J is TRBJ1-5, with a possible D match to TRBD1 (6 bases). The V gene lost 4 bases and the J gene lost 2 bases, with 21 bases spanning the gap. The CDR3 spans 18 residues. Germline V CDR1 and CDR2: LNHDA, SQIVND (reference sequence). The CDR3 here is CASSNHHTGILGNQPQHF. The CDR3 DNA follows: TGTGCCAGTAGTAACCATCACACAGGGATATTAGGCAATCAGCCCCAGCATTTT.

This clonotype was counted ten times or more. V usage is TRBV5-1 and J usage is TRBJ1-1; TRBD1 is a possible D gene (5 bases). Germline CDR1 and CDR2: SGHRS and YFSETQ. There are 14 residues in the CDR3. The V end lost 0 bases, the J end lost 3 bases, and 9 bases lay between the germline ends. CDR3 protein: CASSLAQGYTEAFF. Written as DNA, the CDR3 is TGCGCCAGCAGCTTGGCTCAGGGATACACTGAAGCTTTCTTT. Looking up the rest from reference TRBV5-1 and TRBJ1-1 gives the full variable domain: KAGVTQTPRYLIKTRGQQVTLSCSPISGHRSVSWYQQTPGQGLQFLFEYFSETQRNKGNFPGRFSGRQFSNSRSEMNVSTLELGDSALYLCASSLAQGYTEAFFGQGTRLTVV.

This clonotype was detected ten times or more. V usage is TRBV2 and J usage is TRBJ1-5; no firm D call. The germline CDR1 and CDR2 sequences are SNHLY and FYNNEI. CDR3 length: 16 amino acids. Deletions cut 1 base from V and 1 base from J, with 11 bases between. CDR3 residues: CASSEDLQQSNQPQHF. CDR3 sequence (DNA): TGTGCCAGCAGTGAAGATCTACAGCAAAGCAATCAGCCCCAGCATTTT.